This T cell receptor (beta chain) is from a study of blood T cell repertoires in COVID-19. Profiled with immunoSEQ multiplex PCR; TCRdb holds only in-frame clones, not every one. The table records roughly 160,000 clones, approximately 91% of them present only once. The CDR3 consists of 10 residues. CDR1 and CDR2 from the germline V gene are DFQATT and SNEGSKA (reference sequence). The J segment lost 6 bases and the V segment lost 7 bases, leaving 2 bases of the junction unmatched. Specimen: peripheral blood. This TCR was recovered from a man younger than 30 with acute or convalescent COVID-19. V is TRBV20-1 and J is TRBJ1-2; 7 nucleotides align to TRBD1. CDR3 coding DNA: TGCAGTGTACAGGGGAATGGCTACACCTTC. As protein: CSVQGNGYTF.